This entry concerns a single T cell receptor beta chain. Antigen: not known. This entry belongs to a study of T cell responses to AZD1222 COVID-19 vaccine. Germline V gene lookup returns CDR1 SGHDT and CDR2 YYEEEE. The length of the CDR3 is 14 residues. V was trimmed by 0 bases and J by 4 bases, leaving 10 bases between them. Assay used: immunoSEQ multiplex PCR; TCRdb lists only in-frame clones, some missing. The sample holds around 130,000 clones, around nine tenths seen once. Regarding the study as a whole: Of spike-specific TCRs, nearly half reportedly target regions left unmutated in variants.

Sequencing used peripheral blood, obtained on day 0 of AZD1222 vaccination. This rearrangement joins TRBV5-6 to TRBJ1-2; TRBD1 is a possible D gene (6 bases). The clonotype was recovered from an adult in good health. Here the CDR3 reads CASSLGGGAYGYTF. The DNA for the CDR3 is TGTGCCAGCAGCTTGGGAGGGGGAGCCTATGGCTACACCTTC. Drawing the rest from reference TRBV5-6 and TRBJ1-2, the complete variable domain is DAGVTQSPTHLIKTRGQQVTLRCSPKSGHDTVSWYQQALGQGPQFIFQYYEEEERQRGNFPDRFSGHQFPNYSSELNVNALLLGDSALYLCASSLGGGAYGYTFGSGTRLTVV.